The TCR beta chain described here comes from a study of cytotoxic CD8 clonotypes in ibrutinib-treated CLL. On the study more broadly: Partial responders around 24, complete 2; approximately 12 progressed and approximately 15 stayed in remission by median around 68 months.

The CDR3 is 15 residues long. Trimming took 3 bases from V and 8 from J, leaving 16 bases between them. CDR1 is SGHDN and CDR2 is FVKESK in the germline V gene. The intended depth for sequencing was 1 in 200,000 to 1 in 1 million T cells. Some clones are missing from TCRdb's copy, which holds only in-frame ones; the method was immunoSEQ multiplex PCR. The table records 30,000 or so clones, more than 75% of them present only once. The chain employs TRBV14 and TRBJ1-4; D is ambiguous. Material: PBMCs, obtained after 36 months of ibrutinib treatment. This receptor was taken from a human donor with chronic lymphocytic leukemia. The CDR3 loop is CASSHSGISGEKLFF. Written as DNA, the CDR3 is TGTGCCAGCAGCCATTCGGGGATCTCCGGCGAAAAACTGTTTTTT.